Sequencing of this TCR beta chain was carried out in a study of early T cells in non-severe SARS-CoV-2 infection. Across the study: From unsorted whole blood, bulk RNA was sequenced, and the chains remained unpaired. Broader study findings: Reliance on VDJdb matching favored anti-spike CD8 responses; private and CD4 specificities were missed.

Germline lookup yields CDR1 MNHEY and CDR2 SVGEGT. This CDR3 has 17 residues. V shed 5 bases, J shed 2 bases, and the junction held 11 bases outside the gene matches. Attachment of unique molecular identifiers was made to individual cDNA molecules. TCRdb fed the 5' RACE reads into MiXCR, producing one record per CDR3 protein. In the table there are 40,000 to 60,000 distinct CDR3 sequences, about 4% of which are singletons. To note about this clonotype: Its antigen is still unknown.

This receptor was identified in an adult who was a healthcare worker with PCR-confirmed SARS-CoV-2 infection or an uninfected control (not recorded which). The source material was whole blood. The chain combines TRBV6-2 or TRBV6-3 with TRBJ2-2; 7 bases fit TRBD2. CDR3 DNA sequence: TGTGCCAGCAGTCGAGACGGACTAGGCGCTAACACCGGGGAGCTGTTTTTT. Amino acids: CASSRDGLGANTGELFF.